This T cell receptor beta chain emerged from a study of tumor and adjacent non-tumor tissue in lung cancer. Overall study results and limits: Significantly higher TCR diversity was found in tumor than normal lung. Patients with more diverse tumor TCRs had worse survival. Tumor repertoires had a smaller top 100 clone share than normal lung.

The CDR3 extends over 16 amino acids. Worth noting for this clonotype: The antigen is unknown. A read error may account for a junction end that differs from germline.

RNA was extracted from bulk tissue without any cell sorting. This non-tumor lung sample came from over 3 cm beyond the tumor edge. A modified ARM-PCR protocol with three rounds of nested PCR amplified TCRbeta. TCRdb reanalysed the multiplex PCR reads using MiXCR and keeps one entry per CDR3 protein. This sample has around 99,000 distinct CDR3 sequences, with 62% found just once. This chain joins TRBV12-3 or TRBV12-4 and TRBJ2-1, with D tentatively TRBD2 (5 bases). The TCR comes from a man aged 55 to 69 with non-small cell lung cancer. The specimen was distant non-tumor lung tissue. The CDR3: CASSLVRTSRTDEKFF. The CDR3 nucleotides read TGTGCCAGCAGTTTAGTTAGGACGAGTCGGACTGATGAGAAGTTCTTC.